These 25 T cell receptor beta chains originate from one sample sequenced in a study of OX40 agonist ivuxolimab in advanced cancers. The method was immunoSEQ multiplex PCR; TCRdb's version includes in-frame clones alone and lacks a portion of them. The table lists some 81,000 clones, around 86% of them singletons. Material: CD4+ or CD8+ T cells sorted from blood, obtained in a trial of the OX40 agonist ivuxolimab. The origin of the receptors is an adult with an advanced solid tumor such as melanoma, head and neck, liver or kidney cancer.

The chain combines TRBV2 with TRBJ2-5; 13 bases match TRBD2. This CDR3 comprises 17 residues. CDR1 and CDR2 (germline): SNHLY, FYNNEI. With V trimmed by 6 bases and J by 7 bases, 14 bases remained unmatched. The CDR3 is CASSPGGTSGARGTQYF. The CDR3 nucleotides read TGTGCCAGCAGCCCCGGTGGGACTAGCGGGGCCCGGGGGACCCAGTACTTC.

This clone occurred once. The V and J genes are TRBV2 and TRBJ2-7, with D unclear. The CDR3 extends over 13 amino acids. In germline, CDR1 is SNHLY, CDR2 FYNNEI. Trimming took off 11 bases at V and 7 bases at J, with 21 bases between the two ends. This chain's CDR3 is CAANRSPDVEQYF. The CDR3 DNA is TGTGCCGCAAATAGAAGCCCTGACGTTGAGCAGTACTTC.

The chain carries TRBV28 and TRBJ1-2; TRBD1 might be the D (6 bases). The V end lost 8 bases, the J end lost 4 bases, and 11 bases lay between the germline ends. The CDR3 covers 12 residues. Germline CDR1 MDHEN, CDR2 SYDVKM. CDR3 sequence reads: CASLTGTYGYTF. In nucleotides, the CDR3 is TGTGCCAGCCTAACAGGGACCTATGGCTACACCTTC.

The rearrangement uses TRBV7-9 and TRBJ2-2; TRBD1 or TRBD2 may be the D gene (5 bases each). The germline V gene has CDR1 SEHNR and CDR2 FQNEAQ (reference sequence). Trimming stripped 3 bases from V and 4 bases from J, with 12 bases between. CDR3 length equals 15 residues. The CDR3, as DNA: TGTGCCAGCAGCTTTTGGCAGGGAGTCACCGGGGAGCTGTTTTTT. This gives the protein CASSFWQGVTGELFF.

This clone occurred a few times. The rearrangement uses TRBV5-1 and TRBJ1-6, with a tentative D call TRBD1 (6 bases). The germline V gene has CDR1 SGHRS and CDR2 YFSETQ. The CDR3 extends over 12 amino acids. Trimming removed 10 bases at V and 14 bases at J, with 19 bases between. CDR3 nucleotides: TGCGCCCGTCGTTCCACTCAGGGGACCCTCCACTTT. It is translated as CARRSTQGTLHF.

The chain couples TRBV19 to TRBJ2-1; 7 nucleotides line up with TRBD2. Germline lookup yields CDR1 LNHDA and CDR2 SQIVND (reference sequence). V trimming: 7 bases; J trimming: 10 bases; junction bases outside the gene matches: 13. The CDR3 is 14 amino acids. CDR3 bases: TGTGCCAGTATCTGGAGGGAGGGAATAGGAGAGCAGTTCTTC. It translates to CASIWREGIGEQFF.

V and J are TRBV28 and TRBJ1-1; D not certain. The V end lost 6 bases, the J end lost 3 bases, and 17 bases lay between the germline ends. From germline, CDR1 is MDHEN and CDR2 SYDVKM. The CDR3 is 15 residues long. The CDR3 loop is CASSGPSSPDTEAFF. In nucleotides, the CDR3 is TGTGCCAGCAGCGGACCGAGTAGCCCGGACACTGAAGCTTTCTTT.

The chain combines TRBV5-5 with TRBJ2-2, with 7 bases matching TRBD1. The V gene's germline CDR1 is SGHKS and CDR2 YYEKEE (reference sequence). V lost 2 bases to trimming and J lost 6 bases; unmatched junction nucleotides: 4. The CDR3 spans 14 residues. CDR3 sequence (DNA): TGTGCCAGCAGCTTCCCCCAGGGGGCCGGGGAGCTGTTTTTT. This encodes CASSFPQGAGELFF.

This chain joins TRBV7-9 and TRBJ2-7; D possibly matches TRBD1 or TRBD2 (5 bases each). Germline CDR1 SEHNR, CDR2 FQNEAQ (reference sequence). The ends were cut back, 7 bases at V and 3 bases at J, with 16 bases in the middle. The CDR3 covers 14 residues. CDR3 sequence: CASKIPGASYEQYF. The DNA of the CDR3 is TGTGCCAGCAAAATTCCCGGGGCAAGCTACGAGCAGTACTTC.

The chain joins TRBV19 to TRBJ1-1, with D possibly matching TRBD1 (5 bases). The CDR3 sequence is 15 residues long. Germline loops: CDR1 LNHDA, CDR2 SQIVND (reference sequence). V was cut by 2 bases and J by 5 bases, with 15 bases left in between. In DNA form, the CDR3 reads TGTGCCAGTAGTATATGGCTTGGGGGGTCAACTGAAGCTTTCTTT. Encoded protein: CASSIWLGGSTEAFF.

CDR3 residues: CASSIDRRGTEAFF. For the CDR3, the DNA is TGTGCCAGTAGTATTGACAGGAGGGGCACTGAAGCTTTCTTT. V and J are TRBV19 and TRBJ1-1; weak D call: TRBD1 (6 bases). The V end was cut by 3 bases, the J end by 4 bases, with 12 bases between. Germline assignment: CDR1 LNHDA and CDR2 SQIVND (reference sequence). This CDR3 spans 14 amino acids.

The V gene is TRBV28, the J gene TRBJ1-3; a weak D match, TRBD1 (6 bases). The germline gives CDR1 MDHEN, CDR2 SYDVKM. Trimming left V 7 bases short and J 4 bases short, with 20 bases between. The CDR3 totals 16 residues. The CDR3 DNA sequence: TGTGCCAGCAATTCCCGCAGGGGAGGGACGGGAAACACCATATATTTT. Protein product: CASNSRRGGTGNTIYF.

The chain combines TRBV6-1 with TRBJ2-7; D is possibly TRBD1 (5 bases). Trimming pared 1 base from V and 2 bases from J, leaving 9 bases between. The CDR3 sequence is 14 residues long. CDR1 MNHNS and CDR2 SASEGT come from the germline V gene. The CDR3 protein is CASSEGRVAYEQYF. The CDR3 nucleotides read TGTGCCAGCAGTGAAGGCAGGGTGGCCTACGAGCAGTACTTC.

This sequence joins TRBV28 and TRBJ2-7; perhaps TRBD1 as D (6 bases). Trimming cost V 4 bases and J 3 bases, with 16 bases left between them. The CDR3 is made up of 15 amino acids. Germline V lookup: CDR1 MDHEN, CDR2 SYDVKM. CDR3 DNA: TGTGCCAGCAGTTCCACCGGGACACTCCGCTACGAGCAGTACTTC. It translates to CASSSTGTLRYEQYF.

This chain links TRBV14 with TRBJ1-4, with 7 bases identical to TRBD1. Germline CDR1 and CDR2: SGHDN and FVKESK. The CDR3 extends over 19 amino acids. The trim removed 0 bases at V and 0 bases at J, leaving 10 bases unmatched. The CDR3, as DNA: TGTGCCAGCAGCCAAGATCGCAGGGGGGACGCCGCAACTAATGAAAAACTGTTTTTT. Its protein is CASSQDRRGDAATNEKLFF.

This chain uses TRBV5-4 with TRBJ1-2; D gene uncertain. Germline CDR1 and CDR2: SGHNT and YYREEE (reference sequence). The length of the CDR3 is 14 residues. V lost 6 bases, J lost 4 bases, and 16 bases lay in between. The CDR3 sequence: CASNSLTGGYGYTF. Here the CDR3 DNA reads TGTGCCAGCAACTCCCTTACGGGAGGCTATGGCTACACCTTC.

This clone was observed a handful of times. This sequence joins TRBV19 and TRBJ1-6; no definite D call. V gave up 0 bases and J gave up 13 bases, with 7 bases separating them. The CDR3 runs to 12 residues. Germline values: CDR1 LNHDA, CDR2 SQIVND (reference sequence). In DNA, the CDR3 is TGTGCCAGTAGTATAGAGAACCGGCCCCTCCACTTT. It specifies CASSIENRPLHF.

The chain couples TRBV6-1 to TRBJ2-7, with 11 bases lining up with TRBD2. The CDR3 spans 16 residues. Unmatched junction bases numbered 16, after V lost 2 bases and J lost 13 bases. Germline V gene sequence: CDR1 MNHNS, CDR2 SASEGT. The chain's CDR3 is CASSESRTSGSIALYF. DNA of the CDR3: TGTGCCAGCAGTGAAAGCAGGACTAGCGGGTCCATCGCCCTTTACTTC.

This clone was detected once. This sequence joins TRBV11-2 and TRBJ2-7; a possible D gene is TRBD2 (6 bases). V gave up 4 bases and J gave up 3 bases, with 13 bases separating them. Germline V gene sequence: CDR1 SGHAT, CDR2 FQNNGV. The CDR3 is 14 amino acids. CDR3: CASSSPGLNYEQYF. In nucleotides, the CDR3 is TGTGCCAGCAGCTCGCCGGGACTGAACTACGAGCAGTACTTC.

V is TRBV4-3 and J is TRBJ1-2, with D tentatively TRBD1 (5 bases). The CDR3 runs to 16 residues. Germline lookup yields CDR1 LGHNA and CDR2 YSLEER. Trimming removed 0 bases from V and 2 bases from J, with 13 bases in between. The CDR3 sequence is CASSQDQGGLNYGYTF. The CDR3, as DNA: TGCGCCAGCAGCCAAGACCAGGGAGGGTTAAACTATGGCTACACCTTC.

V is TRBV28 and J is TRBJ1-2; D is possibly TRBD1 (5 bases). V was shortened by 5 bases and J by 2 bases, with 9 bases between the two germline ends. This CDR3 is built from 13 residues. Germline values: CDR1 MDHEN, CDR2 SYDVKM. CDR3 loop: CASSLRQNYGYTF. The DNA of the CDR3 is TGTGCCAGCAGTCTGCGACAGAACTATGGCTACACCTTC.

CDR3 in amino acids: CASSYSTGTATEQYF. The CDR3 DNA follows: TGTGCCAGCAGCTACTCGACCGGGACTGCTACAGAGCAGTACTTC. The J gene is TRBJ2-7, the V gene TRBV9, with D tentatively TRBD2 (6 bases). Germline V gene sequence: CDR1 SGDLS, CDR2 YYNGEE. This CDR3 is 15 amino acids long. The germline V and J ends were trimmed by 4 bases and 7 bases, with 21 bases remaining between them.

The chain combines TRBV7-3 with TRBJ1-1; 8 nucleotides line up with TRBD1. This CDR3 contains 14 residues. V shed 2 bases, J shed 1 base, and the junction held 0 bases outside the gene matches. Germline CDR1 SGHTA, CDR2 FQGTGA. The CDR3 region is CASSLDRGNTEAFF. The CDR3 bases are TGTGCCAGCAGCTTAGACAGGGGGAACACTGAAGCTTTCTTT.

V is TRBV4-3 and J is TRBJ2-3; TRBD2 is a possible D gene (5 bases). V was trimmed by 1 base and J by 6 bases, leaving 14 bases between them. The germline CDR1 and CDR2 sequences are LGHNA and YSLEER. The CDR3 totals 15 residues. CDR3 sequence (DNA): TGCGCCAGCAGCCAAGGGACTCCTGGTACGGATACGCAGTATTTT. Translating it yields CASSQGTPGTDTQYF.

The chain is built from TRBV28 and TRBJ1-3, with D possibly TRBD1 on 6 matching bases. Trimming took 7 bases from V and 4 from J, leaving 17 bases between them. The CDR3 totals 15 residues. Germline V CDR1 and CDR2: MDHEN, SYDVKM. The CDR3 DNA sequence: TGTGCCAGCACCTCGCTTACAGGGATCGGAAACACCATATATTTT. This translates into CASTSLTGIGNTIYF.